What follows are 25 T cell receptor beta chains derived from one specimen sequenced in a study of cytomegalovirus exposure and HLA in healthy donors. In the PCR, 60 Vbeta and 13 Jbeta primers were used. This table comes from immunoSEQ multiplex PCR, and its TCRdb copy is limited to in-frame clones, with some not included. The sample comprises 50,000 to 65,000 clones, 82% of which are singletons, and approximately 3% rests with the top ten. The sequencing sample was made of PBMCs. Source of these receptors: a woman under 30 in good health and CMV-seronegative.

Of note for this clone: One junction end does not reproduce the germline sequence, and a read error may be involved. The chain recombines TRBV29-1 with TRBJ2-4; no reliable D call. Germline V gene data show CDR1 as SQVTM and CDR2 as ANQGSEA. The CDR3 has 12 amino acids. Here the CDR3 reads CSVKSAKNSQYF. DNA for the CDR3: TGCAGCGTAAAGTCAGCCAAAAACAGTCAGTACTTC.

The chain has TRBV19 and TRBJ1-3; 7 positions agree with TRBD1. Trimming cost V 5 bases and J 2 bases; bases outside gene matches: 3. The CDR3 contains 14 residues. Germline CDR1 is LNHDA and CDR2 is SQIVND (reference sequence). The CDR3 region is CASSATGAGNTIYF. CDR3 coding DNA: TGTGCCAGTAGTGCCACAGGGGCTGGAAACACCATATATTTT.

In DNA, the CDR3 is TGTGCCAGCAGCGCGGACAGGGGCCAAGAGACCCAGTACTTC. Its translation: CASSADRGQETQYF. V usage is TRBV9 and J usage is TRBJ2-5; 9 positions agree with TRBD1. Trimming at V came to 3 bases and at J to 1 base, leaving 1 base not matched to a gene. The CDR3 contains 14 residues. In germline, CDR1 is SGDLS, CDR2 YYNGEE.

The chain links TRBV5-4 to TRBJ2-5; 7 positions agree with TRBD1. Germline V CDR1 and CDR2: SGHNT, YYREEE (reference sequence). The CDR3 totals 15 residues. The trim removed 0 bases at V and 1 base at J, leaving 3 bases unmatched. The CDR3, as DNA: TGTGCCAGCAGCTTGGCAGGGGGAAGCCAAGAGACCCAGTACTTC. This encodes CASSLAGGSQETQYF.

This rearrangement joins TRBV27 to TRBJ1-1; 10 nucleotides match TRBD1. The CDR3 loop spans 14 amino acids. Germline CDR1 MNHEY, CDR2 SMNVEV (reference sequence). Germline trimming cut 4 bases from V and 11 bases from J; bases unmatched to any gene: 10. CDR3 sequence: CASSSTGTGAKAFF. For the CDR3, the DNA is TGTGCCAGCAGTTCCACCGGGACAGGGGCGAAGGCTTTCTTT.

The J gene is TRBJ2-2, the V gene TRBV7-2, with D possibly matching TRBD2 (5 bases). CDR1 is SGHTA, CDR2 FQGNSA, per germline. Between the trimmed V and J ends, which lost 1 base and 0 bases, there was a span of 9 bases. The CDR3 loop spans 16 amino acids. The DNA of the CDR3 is TGTGCCAGCAGCTTAGTGGATAGCGCGAACACCGGGGAGCTGTTTTTT. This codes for CASSLVDSANTGELFF. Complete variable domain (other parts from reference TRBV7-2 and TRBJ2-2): GAGVSQSPSNKVTEKGKDVELRCDPISGHTALYWYRQSLGQGLEFLIYFQGNSAPDKSGLPSDRFSAERTGGSVSTLTIQRTQQEDSAVYLCASSLVDSANTGELFFGEGSRLTVL.

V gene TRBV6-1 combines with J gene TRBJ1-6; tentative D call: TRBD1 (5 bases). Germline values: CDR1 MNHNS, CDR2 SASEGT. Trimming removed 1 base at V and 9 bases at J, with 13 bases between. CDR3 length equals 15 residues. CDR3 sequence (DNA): TGTGCCAGCAGTGAAGTTACGGGGGAAGGTTCACCCCTCCACTTT. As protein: CASSEVTGEGSPLHF.

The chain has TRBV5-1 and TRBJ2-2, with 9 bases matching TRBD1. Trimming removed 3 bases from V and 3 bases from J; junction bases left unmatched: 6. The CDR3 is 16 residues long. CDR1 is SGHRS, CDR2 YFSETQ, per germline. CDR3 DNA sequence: TGCGCCAGCAGCTCCGACAGGGGGTCGTACACCGGGGAGCTGTTTTTT. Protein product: CASSSDRGSYTGELFF.

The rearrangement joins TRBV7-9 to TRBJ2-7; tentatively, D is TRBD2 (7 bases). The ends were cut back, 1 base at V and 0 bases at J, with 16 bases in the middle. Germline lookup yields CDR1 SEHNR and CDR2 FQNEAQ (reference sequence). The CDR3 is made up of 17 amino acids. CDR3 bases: TGTGCCAGCAGCTTAGATTCGACCCGGGGGGCCTCCTACGAGCAGTACTTC. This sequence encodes CASSLDSTRGASYEQYF.

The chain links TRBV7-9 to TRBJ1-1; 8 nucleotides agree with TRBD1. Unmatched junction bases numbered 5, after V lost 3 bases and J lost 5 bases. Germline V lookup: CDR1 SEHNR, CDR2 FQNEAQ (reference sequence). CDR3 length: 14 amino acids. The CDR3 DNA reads TGTGCCAGCAGCTTGGCAGGGGGCTGGACTGAAGCTTTCTTT. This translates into CASSLAGGWTEAFF.

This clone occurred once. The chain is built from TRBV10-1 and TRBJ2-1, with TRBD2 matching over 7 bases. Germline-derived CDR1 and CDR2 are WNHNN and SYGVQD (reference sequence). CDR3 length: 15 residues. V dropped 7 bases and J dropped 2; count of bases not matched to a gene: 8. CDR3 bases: TGCGCCAGCACCCCAGCGGGGACGCCCTACAATGAGCAGTTCTTC. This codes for CASTPAGTPYNEQFF.

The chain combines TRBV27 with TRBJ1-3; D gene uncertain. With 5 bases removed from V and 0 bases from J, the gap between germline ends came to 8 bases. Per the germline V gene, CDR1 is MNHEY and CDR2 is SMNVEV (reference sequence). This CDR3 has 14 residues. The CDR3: CASSVQSSGNTIYF. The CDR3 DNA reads TGTGCCAGCAGTGTACAGAGCTCTGGAAACACCATATATTTT.

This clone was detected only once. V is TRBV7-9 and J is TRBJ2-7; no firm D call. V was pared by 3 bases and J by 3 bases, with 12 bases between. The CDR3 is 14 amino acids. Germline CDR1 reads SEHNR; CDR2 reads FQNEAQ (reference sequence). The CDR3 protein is CASSLLPQDYEQYF. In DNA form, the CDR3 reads TGTGCCAGCAGCTTGTTACCCCAGGACTACGAGCAGTACTTC.

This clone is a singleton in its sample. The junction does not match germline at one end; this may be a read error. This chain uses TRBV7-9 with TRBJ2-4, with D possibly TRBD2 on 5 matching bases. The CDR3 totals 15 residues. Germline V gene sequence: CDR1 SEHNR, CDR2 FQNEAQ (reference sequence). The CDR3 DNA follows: TGTGCCAGCAGCTTCAGAGCTCTAGCCAAAAACAGTCAGTACTTC. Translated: CASSFRALAKNSQYF.

The CDR3 is CASSASGSLMETQYF. The DNA for the CDR3 is TGTGCCAGCAGCGCTAGCGGGAGCTTAATGGAGACCCAGTACTTC. The V and J genes are TRBV9 and TRBJ2-5; 10 bases are shared with TRBD2. J gave up 5 bases and V 3 bases, and 7 bases lay outside the gene matches. Germline V lookup: CDR1 SGDLS, CDR2 YYNGEE. The CDR3 length is 15 residues.

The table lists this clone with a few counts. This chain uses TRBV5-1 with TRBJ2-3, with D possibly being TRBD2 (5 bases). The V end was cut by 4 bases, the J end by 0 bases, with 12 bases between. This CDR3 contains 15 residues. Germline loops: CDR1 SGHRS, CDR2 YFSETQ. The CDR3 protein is CASSREDSSTDTQYF. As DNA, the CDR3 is TGCGCCAGCAGCCGAGAGGACTCGAGCACAGATACGCAGTATTTT. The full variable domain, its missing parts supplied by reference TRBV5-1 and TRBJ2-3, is KAGVTQTPRYLIKTRGQQVTLSCSPISGHRSVSWYQQTPGQGLQFLFEYFSETQRNKGNFPGRFSGRQFSNSRSEMNVSTLELGDSALYLCASSREDSSTDTQYFGPGTRLTVL.

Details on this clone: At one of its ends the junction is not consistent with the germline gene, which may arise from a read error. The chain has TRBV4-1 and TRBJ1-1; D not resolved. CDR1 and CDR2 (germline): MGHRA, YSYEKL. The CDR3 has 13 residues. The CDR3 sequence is CASSQAIDTEAFF. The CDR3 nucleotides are TGCGCCAGCAGCCAAGCGATCGACACCGAAGCTTTCTTT.

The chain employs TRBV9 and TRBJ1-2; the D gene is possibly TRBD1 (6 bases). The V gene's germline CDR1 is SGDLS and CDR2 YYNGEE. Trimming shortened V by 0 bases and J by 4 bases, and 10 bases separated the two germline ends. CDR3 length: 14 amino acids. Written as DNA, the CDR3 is TGTGCCAGCAGCGTAGCCCAGGACAGCTATGGCTACACCTTC. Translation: CASSVAQDSYGYTF.

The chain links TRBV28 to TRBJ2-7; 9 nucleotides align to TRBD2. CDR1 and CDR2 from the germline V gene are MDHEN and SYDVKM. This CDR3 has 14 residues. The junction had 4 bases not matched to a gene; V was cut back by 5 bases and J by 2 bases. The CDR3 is CASSQREATYEQYF. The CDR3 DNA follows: TGTGCCAGCAGTCAGCGGGAGGCGACCTACGAGCAGTACTTC.

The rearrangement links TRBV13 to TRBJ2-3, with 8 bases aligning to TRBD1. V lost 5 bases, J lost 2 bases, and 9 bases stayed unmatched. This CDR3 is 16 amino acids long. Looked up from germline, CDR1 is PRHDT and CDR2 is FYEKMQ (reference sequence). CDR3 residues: CASSPQSDRATDTQYF. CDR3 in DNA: TGTGCCAGCAGCCCACAATCGGACAGGGCCACAGATACGCAGTATTTT.

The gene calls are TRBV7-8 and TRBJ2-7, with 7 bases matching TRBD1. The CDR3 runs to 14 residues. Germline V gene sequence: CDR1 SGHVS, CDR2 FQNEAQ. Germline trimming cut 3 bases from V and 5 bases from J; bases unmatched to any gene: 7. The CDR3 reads CASSFSTGDDEQYF. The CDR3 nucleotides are TGTGCCAGCAGCTTCTCCACAGGGGACGACGAGCAGTACTTC.

In nucleotides, the CDR3 is TGTGCCAGCTCACCACCCCCGGGCTACGAGCAGTACTTC. This encodes CASSPPPGYEQYF. The chain carries TRBV18 and TRBJ2-7; the D is unclear. CDR3 length: 13 amino acids. Trimming removed 0 bases at V and 3 bases at J, with 6 bases between. CDR1 is KGHSH, CDR2 LQKENI, per germline.

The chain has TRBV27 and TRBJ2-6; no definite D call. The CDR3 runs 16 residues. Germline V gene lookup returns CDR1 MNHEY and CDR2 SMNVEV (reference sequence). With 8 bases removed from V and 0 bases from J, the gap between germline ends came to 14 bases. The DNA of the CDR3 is TGTGCCAGCGCCCCGCGAGGATTCTCTGGGGCCAACGTCCTGACTTTC. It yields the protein CASAPRGFSGANVLTF.

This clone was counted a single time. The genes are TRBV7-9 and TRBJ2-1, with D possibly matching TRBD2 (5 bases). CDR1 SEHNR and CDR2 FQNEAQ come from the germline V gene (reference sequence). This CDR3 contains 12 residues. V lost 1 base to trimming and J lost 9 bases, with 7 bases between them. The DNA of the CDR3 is TGTGCCAGCAGCTTAGGGAGGAGTGAGCAGTTCTTC. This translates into CASSLGRSEQFF.

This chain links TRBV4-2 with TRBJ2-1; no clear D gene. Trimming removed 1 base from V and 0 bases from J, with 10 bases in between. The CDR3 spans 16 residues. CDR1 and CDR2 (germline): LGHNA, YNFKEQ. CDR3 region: CASSQAPSSSYNEQFF. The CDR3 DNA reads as TGTGCCAGCAGCCAAGCCCCCTCGAGCTCCTACAATGAGCAGTTCTTC.